The 5 T cell receptor beta chains below were found in one sample sequenced in a study of glioma-infiltrating T cells. The iRepertoire nested amplicon-rescue multiplex PCR amplified TCR alpha and beta CDR3s from RNA. TCRdb reprocessed the multiplex PCR reads via MiXCR and lists one record per CDR3 protein. The table has some 130,000 distinct CDR3 sequences, under 25% seen once. Specimen: glioma tissue, nonneoplastic brain tissue, or PBMCs (not recorded which). The source of these receptors is a human donor with low-grade glioma or glioblastoma, undergoing nonglioma brain surgery, or in good health (not recorded which).

V and J are TRBV5-1 and TRBJ1-3; no definite D call. The germline V gene encodes CDR1 SGHRS and CDR2 YFSETQ. CDR3 length: 13 amino acids. Trimming left V 6 bases short and J 0 bases short, with 7 bases between. The CDR3 is CASKDASGNTIYF. CDR3 nucleotides: TGCGCCAGCAAAGATGCCTCTGGAAACACCATATATTTT.

The chain carries TRBV7-9 and TRBJ1-2; 9 bases map to TRBD1. With 5 bases clipped from V and 3 bases from J, the junction kept 7 bases outside the gene matches. Germline V lookup: CDR1 SEHNR, CDR2 FQNEAQ (reference sequence). This CDR3 comprises 15 residues. CDR3 DNA: TGTGCCAGCAGCACACAGACAGGGGGGTACTATGGCTACACCTTC. Amino acids: CASSTQTGGYYGYTF.

This clonotype has just a few counts. This chain connects TRBV2 to TRBJ2-1; TRBD2 agrees at 7 bases. The germline V gene has CDR1 SNHLY and CDR2 FYNNEI. V shed 1 base, J shed 4 bases, and the junction held 4 bases outside the gene matches. This CDR3 comprises 15 residues. The CDR3 nucleotides read TGTGCCAGCAGTGAAGTCGGGCGGGGGTACAATGAGCAGTTCTTC. It codes for CASSEVGRGYNEQFF.

A remark on this clonotype: With a much larger clone just one base away, this may be a read error. The chain combines TRBV6-2 or TRBV6-3 with TRBJ2-7, with 7 bases identical to TRBD1. J lost 3 bases, V lost 0 bases, and 2 bases had no gene match. Looked up from germline, CDR1 is MNHEY and CDR2 is SVGEGT. The CDR3 extends over 14 amino acids. The CDR3 region is CASSYSTGFYEQYV. The CDR3 DNA is TGTGCCAGCAGTTACTCGACAGGGTTCTACGAGCAGTACGTC.

The J gene is TRBJ2-1, the V gene TRBV20-1; 13 positions agree with TRBD2. Unmatched junction bases numbered 16, after V lost 2 bases and J lost 3 bases. This CDR3 is built from 20 residues. Germline V gives CDR1 DFQATT, CDR2 SNEGSKA (reference sequence). In DNA form, the CDR3 reads TGCAGTGCTAGAACTAGCGGGGGGGCTCCCACAACGCCCGACTACAATGAGCAGTTCTTC. Amino acids: CSARTSGGAPTTPDYNEQFF.